A selection of T cell receptor beta chains follows, all from one sample in a study of naive and memory T cell subsets. TCRdb independently ran MiXCR on the 5' RACE reads; one entry per CDR3 protein. The top ten clones hold less than 2% of a sample with approximately 27,000 distinct CDR3 sequences, under 25% of them seen once. These receptors all stem from a female donor in good health. The CDR3 runs from the conserved cysteine through the conserved F or W. A D gene is named only where the DNA matches it firmly. Clone size is not always given. Where it is, it says once, few, many or a class for expanded clones.

CDR3 length	clone size	V gene	J gene	D gene	CDR3 protein	CDR3 DNA
13	-	TRBV7-3	TRBJ2-6	-	CASRISGANVLTF	TGTGCCAGTCGGATCTCTGGGGCCAACGTCCTGACTTTC
12	-	TRBV24-1	TRBJ2-3	-	CATRAKGGTQYF	TGTGCCACCAGGGCAAAGGGTGGTACGCAGTATTTT
13	many	TRBV20-1	TRBJ2-7	-	CSASGTVIYEQYF	TGCAGTGCTTCAGGGACCGTAATCTACGAGCAGTACTTC
13	many	TRBV12-3/TRBV12-4	TRBJ2-1	-	CASTLGRHNEQFF	TGTGCCAGCACCCTTGGACGGCACAATGAGCAGTTCTTC
17	medium-sized	TRBV12-3/TRBV12-4	TRBJ2-1	-	CASSLQTALSSYNEQFF	TGTGCCAGCAGTTTACAGACTGCGTTATCCAGCTACAATGAGCAGTTCTTC
19	medium-sized	TRBV5-1	TRBJ2-5	TRBD2	CASSTGLAGGRTLQETQYF	TGCGCCAGCAGCACGGGACTAGCGGGGGGAAGAACCCTACAAGAGACCCAGTACTTC
16	-	TRBV29-1	TRBJ2-1	TRBD2	CSVEDPLAGTYNEQFF	TGCAGCGTTGAAGATCCCCTAGCGGGGACCTACAATGAGCAGTTCTTC
14	medium-sized	TRBV11-2	TRBJ1-2	-	CASSLGGTNYGYTF	TGTGCCAGCAGCTTAGGGGGGACTAACTATGGCTACACCTTC
13	few	TRBV18	TRBJ1-5	-	CASSPDSSSAQHF	TGTGCCAGCTCACCCGACAGTTCGTCAGCCCAGCATTTT
14	few	TRBV20-1	TRBJ2-3	TRBD2	CSSDGGGLGDTQYF	TGCAGCTCTGATGGCGGGGGGCTCGGGGATACGCAGTATTTT
13	many	TRBV20-1	TRBJ2-7	-	CSAKGDAPYEQYF	TGCAGTGCTAAAGGGGACGCGCCCTACGAGCAGTACTTC
14	many	TRBV20-1	TRBJ2-7	TRBD1	CSATRDREVYEQYF	TGCAGTGCTACTCGGGACAGAGAAGTCTACGAGCAGTACTTC
10	few	TRBV6-1	TRBJ1-2	-	CASRLHGYTF	TGTGCCAGCAGGCTTCATGGCTACACCTTC
12	few	TRBV29-1	TRBJ2-1	-	CSVVRGADEQFF	TGCAGCGTTGTCCGGGGGGCCGATGAGCAGTTCTTC
15	many	TRBV11-2	TRBJ1-1	-	CASSFNPGTNTEAFF	TGTGCCAGCAGCTTCAACCCAGGGACGAACACTGAAGCTTTCTTT
12	-	TRBV29-1	TRBJ2-5	-	CSVVWGAETQYF	TGCAGCGTTGTTTGGGGGGCTGAGACCCAGTACTTC
12	many	TRBV11-2	TRBJ2-7	-	CASNYPSDEQYF	TGTGCCAGCAACTACCCCTCGGACGAGCAGTACTTC
15	-	TRBV29-1	TRBJ2-2	TRBD2	CSVGPSSGDTGELFF	TGCAGCGTGGGCCCCTCTAGCGGAGACACCGGGGAGCTGTTTTTT
14	-	TRBV29-1	TRBJ2-5	-	CSVVPSGTQETQYF	TGCAGCGTTGTTCCGAGCGGCACCCAAGAGACCCAGTACTTC
16	-	TRBV6-2/TRBV6-3	TRBJ2-1	TRBD2	CASSYATSGRRNEQFF	TGTGCCAGCAGTTACGCGACTAGCGGGAGGCGAAATGAGCAGTTCTTC
15	-	TRBV7-9	TRBJ2-4	-	CASSLQGIAKNIQYF	TGTGCCAGCAGTTTACAGGGTATAGCCAAAAACATTCAGTACTTC
13	few	TRBV6-2/TRBV6-3	TRBJ1-1	-	CASSSRTEPEAFF	TGTGCCAGCAGTTCTAGGACAGAACCCGAAGCTTTCTTT
12	many	TRBV12-3/TRBV12-4	TRBJ2-1	-	CASSKDFGEQFF	TGTGCCAGCAGTAAGGATTTCGGTGAGCAGTTCTTC
13	many	TRBV6-5	TRBJ2-3	-	CASSIDRVDTQYF	TGTGCCAGCAGCATCGACCGGGTAGATACGCAGTATTTT
14	few	TRBV2	TRBJ2-3	-	CASRKGWEADTQYF	TGTGCCAGCAGAAAGGGATGGGAGGCAGATACGCAGTATTTT